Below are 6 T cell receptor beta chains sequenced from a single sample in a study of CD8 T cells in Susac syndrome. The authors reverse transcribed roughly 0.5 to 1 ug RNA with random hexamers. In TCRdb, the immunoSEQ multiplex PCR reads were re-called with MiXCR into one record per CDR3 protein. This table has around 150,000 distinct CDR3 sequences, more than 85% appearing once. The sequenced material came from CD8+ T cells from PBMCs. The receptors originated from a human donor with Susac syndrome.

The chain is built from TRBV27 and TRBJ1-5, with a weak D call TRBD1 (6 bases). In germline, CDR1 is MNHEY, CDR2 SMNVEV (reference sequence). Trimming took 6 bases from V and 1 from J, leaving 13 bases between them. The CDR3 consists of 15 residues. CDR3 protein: CASSPGDRSNQPQHF. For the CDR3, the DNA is TGTGCCAGCAGCCCAGGGGATAGGAGCAATCAGCCCCAGCATTTT.

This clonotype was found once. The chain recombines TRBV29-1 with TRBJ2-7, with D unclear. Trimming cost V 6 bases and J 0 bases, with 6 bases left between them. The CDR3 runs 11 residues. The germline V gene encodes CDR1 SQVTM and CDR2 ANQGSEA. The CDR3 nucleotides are TGCAGCGTCGCCGGCTCCTACGAGCAGTACTTC. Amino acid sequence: CSVAGSYEQYF.

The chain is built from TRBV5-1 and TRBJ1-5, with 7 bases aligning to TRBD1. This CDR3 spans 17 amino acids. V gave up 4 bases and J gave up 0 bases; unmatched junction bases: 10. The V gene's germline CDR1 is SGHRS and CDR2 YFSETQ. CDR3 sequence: CASSPTGQEDSNQPQHF. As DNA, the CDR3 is TGCGCCAGCAGCCCTACCGGACAGGAGGATAGCAATCAGCCCCAGCATTTT.

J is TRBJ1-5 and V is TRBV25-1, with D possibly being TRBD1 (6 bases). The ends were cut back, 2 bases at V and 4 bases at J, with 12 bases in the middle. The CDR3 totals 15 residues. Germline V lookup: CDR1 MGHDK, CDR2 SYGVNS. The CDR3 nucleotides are TGTGCCAGCAGTGAACCCGGCAGGGGAAATCAGCCCCAGCATTTT. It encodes CASSEPGRGNQPQHF.

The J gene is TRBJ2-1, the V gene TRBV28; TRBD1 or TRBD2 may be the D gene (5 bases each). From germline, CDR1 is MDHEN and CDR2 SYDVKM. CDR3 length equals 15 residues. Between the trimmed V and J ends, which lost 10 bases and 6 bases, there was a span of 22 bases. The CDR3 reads CATRSRGPLGNEQFF. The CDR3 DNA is TGTGCCACCCGGTCCCGGGGCCCGTTAGGCAATGAGCAGTTCTTC.

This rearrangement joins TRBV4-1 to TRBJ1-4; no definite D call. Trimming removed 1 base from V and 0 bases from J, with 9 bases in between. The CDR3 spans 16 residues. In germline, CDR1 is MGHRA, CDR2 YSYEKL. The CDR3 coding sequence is TGCGCCAGCAGCCAAGGATCGGCAGCAACTAATGAAAAACTGTTTTTT. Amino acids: CASSQGSAATNEKLFF.